The 24 T cell receptor beta chains listed next were all sequenced from one sample in a study of neurological immune-mediated disorders. Each CDR3 protein is one row after TCRdb ran MiXCR on the 5' RACE reads. The table lists 50,000 to 70,000 distinct CDR3 sequences, 3.5% to 5% of them singletons. Sequencing was performed on PBMCs. These TCRs come from a young man with multiple sclerosis.

This clonotype was observed a few times. CDR3 amino acids: CASSLKSGELFF. The DNA of the CDR3 is TGTGCCAGCAGCTTAAAGTCCGGGGAGCTGTTTTTT. J is TRBJ2-2 and V is TRBV11-2, with D unclear. Germline V gene data show CDR1 as SGHAT and CDR2 as FQNNGV. The length of the CDR3 is 12 residues. The V end lost 2 bases, the J end lost 6 bases, and 4 bases lay between the germline ends.

This clonotype was detected many times. This chain uses TRBV15 with TRBJ2-3; TRBD1 is a possible D gene (5 bases). Trimming removed 2 bases from V and 2 bases from J, with 11 bases in between. This CDR3 is 15 amino acids long. Per the germline V gene, CDR1 is LNHNV and CDR2 is YYDKDF (reference sequence). The CDR3 nucleotides are TGTGCCACCAGCAGAATAGGGGTCCCCACAGATACGCAGTATTTT. Encoded protein: CATSRIGVPTDTQYF.

This clonotype was seen at least ten times. The chain uses TRBV5-6 and TRBJ1-2; a weak D match, TRBD1 (6 bases). V dropped 0 bases and J dropped 7 bases, with 7 bases sitting between them. CDR3 length equals 12 residues. CDR1 SGHDT and CDR2 YYEEEE come from the germline V gene. Here the CDR3 DNA reads TGTGCCAGCAGCTTGGACAGGGTTGGCTACACCTTC. The encoded protein is CASSLDRVGYTF.

This clonotype was seen only a few times. A much larger clone differs by one base, so this may be a read error. Since the CDR3 does not end with the conserved phenylalanine or tryptophan, this likely comes from a read error. The rearrangement links TRBV29-1 to TRBJ1-1; D is perhaps TRBD1 (5 bases). V lost 6 bases and J lost 1, with 12 bases in between. Germline values: CDR1 SQVTM, CDR2 ANQGSEA. The CDR3 spans 13 residues. The CDR3 here is CSVDRGGNTEAFI. CDR3 nucleotide sequence: TGCAGCGTAGACCGGGGGGGGAACACTGAAGCTTTCATT.

This clonotype was counted ten times or more. J is TRBJ1-6 and V is TRBV4-1; 8 bases agree with TRBD1. Trimming removed 2 bases from V and 9 bases from J; junction bases left unmatched: 6. The CDR3 runs 15 residues. Per germline, CDR1 MGHRA and CDR2 YSYEKL. CDR3 sequence (DNA): TGCGCCAGCAGCCAAATGGACAGGGTTGGTTCACCCCTCCACTTT. It codes for CASSQMDRVGSPLHF.

This clonotype was detected ten times or more. The chain joins TRBV20-1 to TRBJ1-1, with 9 bases identical to TRBD1. V was clipped by 1 base and J by 1 base; unmatched bases: 4. The CDR3 has 15 residues. CDR1 and CDR2 from the germline V gene are DFQATT and SNEGSKA (reference sequence). The CDR3 loop is CSARVQGAANTEAFF. CDR3 in DNA: TGCAGTGCTAGAGTACAGGGGGCAGCGAACACTGAAGCTTTCTTT.

This clonotype was detected ten times or more. The CDR3 coding sequence is TGCAGCGTTGAAGATGGCGGGCCTGAGCAGTTCTTC. It translates to CSVEDGGPEQFF. The V call is TRBV29-1, the J call TRBJ2-1, with a tentative D call TRBD2 (5 bases). CDR1 SQVTM and CDR2 ANQGSEA come from the germline V gene. V was pared by 0 bases and J by 9 bases, with 9 bases between. This CDR3 spans 12 amino acids.

This clonotype has a count of ten or more. The genes are TRBV29-1 and TRBJ2-1; 8 positions agree with TRBD2. This CDR3 is built from 16 residues. In germline, CDR1 is SQVTM, CDR2 ANQGSEA. With 4 bases clipped from V and 10 bases from J, the junction kept 18 bases outside the gene matches. The CDR3 nucleotides are TGCAGCGTTGTGGGTCAACAGGGAGGCGGGGGGTACGAGCAGTTCTTC. This encodes CSVVGQQGGGGYEQFF.

This clonotype was seen a handful of times. The V and J genes are TRBV5-1 and TRBJ1-1; D is uncertain. Trimming shortened V by 1 base and J by 5 bases, and 12 bases separated the two germline ends. The CDR3 consists of 14 residues. Looked up from germline, CDR1 is SGHRS and CDR2 is YFSETQ. The CDR3 region has the DNA TGCGCCAGCAGCTTGCATCGAAAGGGAACTGAAGCTTTCTTT. This sequence encodes CASSLHRKGTEAFF.

Ten or more counts support this clonotype. The chain carries TRBV7-2 and TRBJ1-4; D remains unclear. The CDR3 loop spans 13 amino acids. Germline CDR1 is SGHTA and CDR2 is FQGNSA. V shed 1 base and J shed 5 bases, with 5 bases lying between them. In DNA form, the CDR3 reads TGTGCCAGCAGCTTAGAGTTAAATGAAAAACTGTTTTTT. Translated, it gives CASSLELNEKLFF.

The table lists this clonotype with many counts. V is TRBV7-9 and J is TRBJ1-2, with D possibly matching TRBD1 (5 bases). The germline gives CDR1 SEHNR, CDR2 FQNEAQ (reference sequence). The CDR3 contains 15 residues. The ends were cut back, 2 bases at V and 6 bases at J, with 16 bases in the middle. CDR3 bases: TGTGCCAGCAGCTTACAGGTCGGGGCCGGCGATGGCTACACCTTC. The encoded protein is CASSLQVGAGDGYTF.

This clonotype was counted ten times or more. This sequence joins TRBV5-1 and TRBJ2-7; either TRBD1 or TRBD2 may supply D (5 bases each). V gave up 4 bases and J gave up 3 bases, with 11 bases separating them. This CDR3 has 13 residues. Germline CDR1 is SGHRS and CDR2 is YFSETQ. DNA for the CDR3: TGCGCCAGCAGCCCGGGACGGGACTACGAGCAGTACTTC. It specifies CASSPGRDYEQYF.

This clonotype has more than one count but fewer than ten. The V call is TRBV7-6, the J call TRBJ1-1; 9 bases align to TRBD1. The ends lost 4 bases at V and 3 bases at J; junction bases unmatched: 9. Germline V gene data show CDR1 as SGHVS and CDR2 as FNYEAQ. This CDR3 is built from 16 residues. DNA for the CDR3: TGTGCCAGCAGCTATGGGGCGGGACAGGGCCACACTGAAGCTTTCTTT. Amino acid sequence: CASSYGAGQGHTEAFF.

Many counts were recorded for this clonotype. This chain connects TRBV5-1 to TRBJ1-1; D is undetermined. Deletions cut 0 bases from V and 7 bases from J, with 4 bases between. CDR1 and CDR2 from the germline V gene are SGHRS and YFSETQ. The CDR3 is 11 amino acids. This CDR3 is CASSLAGEAFF. CDR3 DNA sequence: TGCGCCAGCAGCTTGGCCGGTGAAGCTTTCTTT.

The rearrangement links TRBV7-9 to TRBJ2-7, with D perhaps TRBD2 (5 bases). Germline V gene data show CDR1 as SEHNR and CDR2 as FQNEAQ (reference sequence). The germline V and J ends were trimmed by 3 bases and 4 bases, with 10 bases remaining between them. The CDR3 length is 13 residues. CDR3 sequence: CASSLRASYEQYF. CDR3 bases: TGTGCCAGCAGCTTGAGGGCATCGTACGAGCAGTACTTC.

V and J are TRBV24-1 and TRBJ1-5; unclear D gene. The CDR3 is 15 amino acids. Between the trimmed V and J ends, which lost 4 bases and 0 bases, there was a span of 9 bases. Germline V gives CDR1 KGHDR, CDR2 SFDVKD. In DNA form, the CDR3 reads TGTGCCACCAGTGACGAAAGATATAGCAATCAGCCCCAGCATTTT. It specifies CATSDERYSNQPQHF.

The sample holds many counts of this clonotype. This chain connects TRBV12-3 or TRBV12-4 to TRBJ2-7; 9 bases fit TRBD1. The CDR3 covers 13 residues. V gave up 3 bases and J gave up 5 bases; unmatched junction bases: 2. In DNA, the CDR3 is TGTGCCAGCAGTTTCCGACAGGGGGACGAGCAGTACTTC. Amino acid sequence: CASSFRQGDEQYF.

This clonotype was observed at least ten times. The chain employs TRBV5-1 and TRBJ1-1; D perhaps matches TRBD1 (5 bases). Trimming cost V 4 bases and J 5 bases, with 12 bases left between them. This CDR3 is built from 13 residues. Germline V gene lookup returns CDR1 SGHRS and CDR2 YFSETQ. The CDR3 region is CASSERTRTEAFF. The CDR3 DNA follows: TGCGCCAGCAGCGAACGGACAAGGACTGAAGCTTTCTTT.

This clonotype showed up many times. The chain employs TRBV27 and TRBJ1-5; the match to TRBD1 covers 9 bases. Losses at the gene ends were 3 bases for V and 7 bases for J; bases not matched to a gene: 7. Germline lookup yields CDR1 MNHEY and CDR2 SMNVEV (reference sequence). CDR3 length: 15 amino acids. CDR3 coding DNA: TGTGCCAGCAGTTTCCCAGACAGGGGGGACCAGCCCCAGCATTTT. Translation gives CASSFPDRGDQPQHF.

The sample holds a few counts of this clonotype. The CDR3 protein is CATTRRETYNSPLHF. In nucleotides, the CDR3 is TGTGCCACCACTCGACGGGAAACATATAATTCACCCCTCCACTTT. The chain uses TRBV21-1 and TRBJ1-6; the table gives TRBD1 as D, unverified against the DNA. TRBV21-1 is an annotated pseudogene. CDR3 length: 15 amino acids.

In this sample, this clonotype turned up many times. This rearrangement joins TRBV5-1 to TRBJ2-6; 7 nucleotides align to TRBD1. This CDR3 has 17 amino acids. CDR1 and CDR2 from the germline V gene are SGHRS and YFSETQ. Trimming removed 0 bases from V and 0 bases from J; junction bases left unmatched: 3. CDR3 DNA: TGCGCCAGCAGCTTGGCTCCAGGGGGCTCTGGGGCCAACGTCCTGACTTTC. This encodes CASSLAPGGSGANVLTF.

This clonotype was seen many times. The rearrangement joins TRBV30 to TRBJ2-3; 11 nucleotides align to TRBD1. Germline trimming cut 8 bases from V and 3 bases from J; bases unmatched to any gene: 1. Germline V lookup: CDR1 GTSNPN, CDR2 SVGIG (reference sequence). This CDR3 has 12 amino acids. For the CDR3, the DNA is TGTGCCGGGACAGGGGGGACAGATACGCAGTATTTT. Translation gives CAGTGGTDTQYF.

This clonotype has at least ten counts. The CDR3 bases are TGTGCCAGCAGCCATAGGACAGCGAATCAGCCCCAGCATTTT. This sequence encodes CASSHRTANQPQHF. The chain employs TRBV3-1 and TRBJ1-5; a possible D gene is TRBD1 (6 bases). Germline V gives CDR1 LGHDT, CDR2 YNNKEL (reference sequence). V was cut by 3 bases and J by 4 bases, with 10 bases left in between. This CDR3 is 14 amino acids long.

In this sample, this clonotype turned up a few times. The rearrangement joins TRBV14 to TRBJ1-1, with D perhaps TRBD1 (6 bases). CDR1 and CDR2 (germline): SGHDN, FVKESK. The germline V and J ends were trimmed by 4 bases and 0 bases, with 18 bases remaining between them. The CDR3 loop spans 17 amino acids. CDR3 amino acids: CASSRVWYREMNTEAFF. As DNA, the CDR3 is TGTGCCAGCAGCCGGGTATGGTACAGGGAAATGAACACTGAAGCTTTCTTT.